This T cell receptor (beta chain) appears in the sequencing data of a study of blood T cell repertoires in COVID-19. Study details: Whether acute or convalescent, the COVID-19 samples came from the United States, Italy and Spain. Sources were T cells, B-cell-depleted T cells, or PBMCs; the material itself was cDNA or gDNA.

Followed longitudinally, the Seattle patients had been enrolled during active infection. The CDR3 is 16 residues long. Germline-derived CDR1 and CDR2 are KGHDR and SFDVKD. J gave up 3 bases and V 4 bases, and 10 bases lay outside the gene matches. In the authors' methods: From reference gene primer amplification, estimates of nucleated cell counts were derived. Generated by immunoSEQ multiplex PCR, the TCRdb table keeps only in-frame clones and is missing some. V and J calls and clone size follow that table, whereas D and trimming were derived from the DNA. The sample has approximately 400,000 clones, roughly 88% seen once; the top ten hold over 9.5%.

The sequence was obtained from a woman in her 50s with COVID-19, enrolled during active disease. V usage is TRBV24-1 and J usage is TRBJ1-2, with 7 positions matching TRBD1. The sequenced sample was peripheral blood. In DNA, the CDR3 is TGTGCCACCAGTGACCGGACAGGACCAGACGACTATGGCTACACCTTC. It encodes CATSDRTGPDDYGYTF.